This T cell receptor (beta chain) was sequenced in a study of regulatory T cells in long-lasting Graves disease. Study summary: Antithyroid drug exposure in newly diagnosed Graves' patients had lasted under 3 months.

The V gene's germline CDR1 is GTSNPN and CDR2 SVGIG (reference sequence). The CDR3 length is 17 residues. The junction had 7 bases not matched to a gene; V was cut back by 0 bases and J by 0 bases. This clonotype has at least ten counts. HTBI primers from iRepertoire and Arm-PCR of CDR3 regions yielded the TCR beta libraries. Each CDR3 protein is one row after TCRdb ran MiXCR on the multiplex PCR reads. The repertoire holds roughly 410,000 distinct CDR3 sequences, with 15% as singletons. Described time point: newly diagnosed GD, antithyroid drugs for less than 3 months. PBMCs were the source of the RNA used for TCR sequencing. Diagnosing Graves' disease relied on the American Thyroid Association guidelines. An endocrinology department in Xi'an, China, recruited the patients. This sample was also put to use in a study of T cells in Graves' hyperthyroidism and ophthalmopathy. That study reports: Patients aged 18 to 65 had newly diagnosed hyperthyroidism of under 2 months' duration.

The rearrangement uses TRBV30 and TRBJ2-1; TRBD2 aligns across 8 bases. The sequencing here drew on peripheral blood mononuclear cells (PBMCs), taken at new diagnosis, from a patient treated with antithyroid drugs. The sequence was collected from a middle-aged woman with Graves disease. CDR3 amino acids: CAWSVVIGRASYNEQFF. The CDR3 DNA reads TGTGCCTGGAGTGTAGTTATCGGGAGGGCCTCCTACAATGAGCAGTTCTTC.